The 25 T cell receptor beta chains in this list originate from one sample, sequenced in a study of shared clonotypes between healthy human individuals (dated by TCRdb to 2018 to 2020). Library prep was done by the immunoSEQ multiplex PCR assay. What TCRdb holds here is the immuneACCESS table cut down to in-frame rearrangements. Part of the clones is not present; checked against another copy, under half of the missing clones reflect an unresolved V gene, and the others are unexplained. In all, the sample holds roughly 2.2 million clones, and under 95% of those were seen once. Roughly 0.34% of the sample lies in the top ten. Specimen: naive CD4+ T cells from PBMCs. The sample's cell subset or site label, decoded: CD45RA+ positively selected. All receptors derive from a young man in good health. Some clones in this sample may be carry-over from other donors' samples.

The chain carries TRBV5-1 and TRBJ2-5; 9 positions agree with TRBD2. Germline V gene sequence: CDR1 SGHRS, CDR2 YFSETQ. The CDR3 is made up of 17 amino acids. V shed 3 bases, J shed 2 bases, and the junction held 11 bases outside the gene matches. CDR3 sequence reads: CASSSTIRLAAQETQYF. CDR3 in DNA: TGCGCCAGCAGCTCCACCATAAGACTAGCGGCACAAGAGACCCAGTACTTC.

Concerning this clone: Other nucleotide sequences in the sample specify the same CDR3. The rearrangement joins TRBV28 to TRBJ2-2; D unresolved. The length of the CDR3 is 15 residues. CDR1 and CDR2 (germline): MDHEN, SYDVKM. The V end lost 4 bases, the J end lost 2 bases, and 11 bases lay between the germline ends. CDR3 residues: CASSSPGVNTGELFF. DNA of the CDR3: TGTGCCAGCAGTTCCCCCGGCGTTAACACCGGGGAGCTGTTTTTT.

The rearrangement joins TRBV28 to TRBJ1-3; no reliable D call. Germline CDR1 reads MDHEN; CDR2 reads SYDVKM. Between the trimmed V and J ends, which lost 5 bases and 0 bases, there was a span of 8 bases. CDR3 length: 14 amino acids. In DNA form, the CDR3 reads TGTGCCAGCAGTGTTGATCGCTCTGGAAACACCATATATTTT. Protein: CASSVDRSGNTIYF.

This chain connects TRBV7-2 to TRBJ2-5; 7 nucleotides match TRBD1. V shed 4 bases, J shed 5 bases, and the junction held 16 bases outside the gene matches. Germline CDR1 reads SGHTA; CDR2 reads FQGNSA. The CDR3 is 17 residues long. The chain's CDR3 is CASSSTGRGRSRETQYF. The CDR3 DNA follows: TGTGCCAGCAGCTCGACAGGGAGAGGAAGGTCAAGGGAGACCCAGTACTTC.

To note about this clone: Additional DNA sequences in this sample encode the identical CDR3. V gene TRBV5-1 combines with J gene TRBJ2-2; D unclear. The CDR3 covers 16 residues. Germline CDR1 is SGHRS and CDR2 is YFSETQ. Trimming took off 0 bases at V and 0 bases at J, with 9 bases between the two ends. CDR3 DNA sequence: TGCGCCAGCAGCTTGGTGGCAAGCGCGAACACCGGGGAGCTGTTTTTT. This gives the protein CASSLVASANTGELFF.

The rearrangement links TRBV5-4 to TRBJ2-3, with TRBD2 identical over 9 bases. Germline values: CDR1 SGHNT, CDR2 YYREEE (reference sequence). The CDR3 is 17 residues long. V was pared by 4 bases and J by 5 bases, with 14 bases of the junction left unmatched. The CDR3 region has the DNA TGTGCCAGCAGCGGCGGAGCGGGAGGTACGCTGGGAGATACGCAGTATTTT. This encodes CASSGGAGGTLGDTQYF.

The chain is built from TRBV25-1 and TRBJ2-1; D gene uncertain. CDR3 length: 13 residues. V shed 5 bases and J shed 9 bases, with 14 bases lying between them. The V gene's germline CDR1 is MGHDK and CDR2 SYGVNS. CDR3 DNA: TGTGCCAGCAGTTACATAGATCCCGGTGAGCAGTTCTTC. Translation: CASSYIDPGEQFF.

This sequence joins TRBV6-6 and TRBJ2-2; D may be TRBD1 (6 bases). CDR3 size: 15 residues. Germline CDR1 and CDR2: MNHNY and SVGAGI (reference sequence). V lost 5 bases and J 0 bases, leaving 10 bases between the germline ends. CDR3 amino acids: CASSNRDPNTGELFF. The CDR3 DNA follows: TGTGCCAGCAGTAACAGGGATCCGAACACCGGGGAGCTGTTTTTT.

V and J are TRBV6-1 and TRBJ2-7, with TRBD2 identical over 9 bases. Losses at the gene ends were 8 bases for V and 4 bases for J; bases not matched to a gene: 6. This CDR3 has 13 amino acids. From germline, CDR1 is MNHNS and CDR2 SASEGT. This CDR3 is CASGGGVSYEQYF. Written as DNA, the CDR3 is TGTGCCAGCGGCGGGGGGGTGAGTTACGAGCAGTACTTC.

This chain connects TRBV6-1 to TRBJ2-6; 11 bases match TRBD1. The CDR3 consists of 19 residues. Germline V gene lookup returns CDR1 MNHNS and CDR2 SASEGT. After removal of 4 bases from V and 2 bases from J, the junction contained 10 bases not matched to a gene. The CDR3 DNA follows: TGTGCCAGCAGTGGTCCGGGACAGGGGGTTTGGCCTGGGGCCAACGTCCTGACTTTC. Protein sequence: CASSGPGQGVWPGANVLTF.

The chain combines TRBV5-1 with TRBJ2-1; the match to TRBD2 covers 7 bases. CDR3 length: 18 residues. V lost 1 base, J lost 4 bases, and 14 bases stayed unmatched. Germline CDR1 and CDR2: SGHRS and YFSETQ. The DNA of the CDR3 is TGCGCCAGCAGCTTGTATCGCCTAGGGCCTAGCGGTTACAATGAGCAGTTCTTC. Protein: CASSLYRLGPSGYNEQFF.

The chain couples TRBV6-5 to TRBJ2-7, with 9 bases aligning to TRBD1. The germline CDR1 and CDR2 sequences are MNHEY and SVGAGI. The length of the CDR3 is 12 residues. The junction had 6 bases not matched to a gene; V was cut back by 10 bases and J by 5 bases. The CDR3 DNA is TGTGCCACCCGGGACAGGGACCACGAGCAGTACTTC. This sequence encodes CATRDRDHEQYF.

This sequence joins TRBV27 and TRBJ1-1; TRBD1 matches 10 bases. The V gene end was trimmed by 5 bases and the J gene end by 11 bases; junction bases not matched to a gene: 8. CDR3 length: 13 residues. Germline V gene lookup returns CDR1 MNHEY and CDR2 SMNVEV (reference sequence). CDR3 sequence reads: CASSRDRGTWAFF. CDR3 in DNA: TGTGCCAGCAGTAGGGACAGGGGTACTTGGGCTTTCTTT.

The gene calls are TRBV11-3 and TRBJ1-5, with D unresolved. CDR1 is SGHNT, CDR2 YENEEA, per germline. CDR3 length: 15 amino acids. V gave up 2 bases and J gave up 2 bases, with 10 bases separating them. CDR3 in amino acids: CASSLPSSGNQPQHF. The CDR3 region has the DNA TGTGCCAGCAGCTTACCGAGTTCGGGCAATCAGCCCCAGCATTTT.

In the case of this clone: The identical CDR3 is also encoded by other nucleotide sequences in the sample. V and J are TRBV27 and TRBJ2-1, with TRBD2 matching 9 bases. The length of the CDR3 is 15 residues. Unmatched junction bases numbered 1, after V lost 3 bases and J lost 1 base. Germline CDR1 is MNHEY and CDR2 is SMNVEV (reference sequence). This chain's CDR3 is CASSFSGRSYNEQFF. The CDR3, as DNA: TGTGCCAGCAGTTTTAGCGGGAGATCCTACAATGAGCAGTTCTTC.

V and J are TRBV28 and TRBJ1-2; TRBD1 matches at 10 bases. Germline assignment: CDR1 MDHEN and CDR2 SYDVKM. V dropped 6 bases and J dropped 7; count of bases not matched to a gene: 11. This CDR3 contains 15 residues. CDR3 protein: CASRRATGGASGYTF. The CDR3, as DNA: TGTGCCAGCAGGCGGGCGACAGGGGGCGCGTCTGGCTACACCTTC.

The chain links TRBV30 to TRBJ2-2; D may be TRBD2 (6 bases). Trimming left V 3 bases short and J 2 bases short, with 10 bases between. The CDR3 consists of 14 residues. The V gene's germline CDR1 is GTSNPN and CDR2 SVGIG (reference sequence). CDR3 nucleotides: TGTGCCTGGAGGTCGGGAGCCAACACCGGGGAGCTGTTTTTT. It translates to CAWRSGANTGELFF.

The CDR3 is CASSRGGSSGYNEQFF. The CDR3 DNA follows: TGTGCCAGCAGCCGGGGGGGGTCTAGCGGGTACAATGAGCAGTTCTTC. The chain employs TRBV11-3 and TRBJ2-1, with 8 nucleotides matching TRBD2. V shed 5 bases and J 4 bases; nucleotides not matched to a gene: 10. The CDR3 is 16 amino acids. Germline CDR1 SGHNT, CDR2 YENEEA.

This chain links TRBV7-9 with TRBJ1-5, with D perhaps TRBD1 (6 bases). Trimming removed 5 bases at V and 2 bases at J, with 13 bases between. This CDR3 has 15 residues. Per the germline V gene, CDR1 is SEHNR and CDR2 is FQNEAQ (reference sequence). DNA for the CDR3: TGTGCCAGCAGCCGGGACAACGGAGGCAATCAGCCCCAGCATTTT. Its protein product is CASSRDNGGNQPQHF.

This chain links TRBV4-2 with TRBJ1-5; D possibly corresponds to TRBD1 (6 bases). This CDR3 comprises 16 residues. V lost 3 bases and J lost 2, with 14 bases in between. Germline-derived CDR1 and CDR2 are LGHNA and YNFKEQ. In DNA, the CDR3 is TGTGCCAGCAGCCAGGCCCCAGGGGACGGCAATCAGCCCCAGCATTTT. It encodes CASSQAPGDGNQPQHF.

The chain has TRBV28 and TRBJ1-3; TRBD1 might be the D (5 bases). V lost 6 bases and J lost 0, with 15 bases in between. Germline V gene lookup returns CDR1 MDHEN and CDR2 SYDVKM. The length of the CDR3 is 16 residues. CDR3 residues: CASSTRGENSGNTIYF. The CDR3 bases are TGTGCCAGCAGCACCCGGGGGGAGAACTCTGGAAACACCATATATTTT. The whole variable domain, remainder taken from reference TRBV28 and TRBJ1-3, is DVKVTQSSRYLVKRTGEKVFLECVQDMDHENMFWYRQDPGLGLRLIYFSYDVKMKEKGDIPEGYSVSREKKERFSLILESASTNQTSMYLCASSTRGENSGNTIYFGEGSWLTVV.

The chain uses TRBV4-3 and TRBJ2-7; TRBD2 might be the D (5 bases). Germline V CDR1 and CDR2: LGHNA, YSLEER. V lost 0 bases and J 0 bases, leaving 12 bases between the germline ends. The CDR3 has 16 amino acids. The CDR3 spells CASSQDPGKSSYEQYF. The CDR3 DNA sequence: TGCGCCAGCAGCCAAGATCCCGGGAAGAGCTCCTACGAGCAGTACTTC.

This clone has a handful of counts. The junction shows a germline mismatch at one end, possibly a read error. The chain employs TRBV7-2 and TRBJ1-2; D is undetermined. The CDR3 covers 13 residues. CDR1 and CDR2 (germline): SGHTA, FQGNSA. In nucleotides, the CDR3 is TGTGCCAGCAGCGTAGCAAGGGCGGACGGCTACACCTTC. Its translation: CASSVARADGYTF.

This chain joins TRBV5-1 and TRBJ1-4; D is ambiguous. The V and J ends lost 4 bases and 0 bases respectively, with 10 bases between them. Germline CDR1 SGHRS, CDR2 YFSETQ. This CDR3 comprises 15 residues. The DNA for the CDR3 is TGCGCCAGCAGCCCAGGACGTGCAACTAATGAAAAACTGTTTTTT. This encodes CASSPGRATNEKLFF.

The chain recombines TRBV12-5 with TRBJ2-1; perhaps TRBD1 as D (5 bases). Trimming stripped 3 bases from V and 5 bases from J, with 8 bases between. CDR3 length: 13 amino acids. CDR1 LGHNT and CDR2 FRNRAP come from the germline V gene. CDR3 amino acids: CASGFAGNNEQFF. CDR3 nucleotide sequence: TGTGCTAGTGGTTTTGCAGGGAACAATGAGCAGTTCTTC.